This passage covers 21 T cell receptor beta chains from one sample sequenced in a study of blood T cell repertoires in COVID-19 (dated by TCRdb to 2020 to 2021). Library preparation was by the immunoSEQ multiplex PCR assay. TCRdb re-hosts the immuneACCESS table, in-frame sequences only. Its copies lack some clones; in the studies checked, an unresolved V gene accounts for under half of them, and the cause for the rest is not known. The sample table records 240,000 or so clones; about 80% of these occur just once. The ten top clones hold 1.9% of the sample. Sample: peripheral blood. The source is a woman of 80 years or more with acute or convalescent COVID-19.

This clone appeared once. The J gene is TRBJ1-2, the V gene TRBV24-1, with D possibly TRBD1 on 6 matching bases. This CDR3 is 15 amino acids long. Between the trimmed V and J ends, which lost 5 bases and 5 bases, there was a span of 17 bases. Per the germline V gene, CDR1 is KGHDR and CDR2 is SFDVKD. The CDR3: CATSGDNRDGYGYTF. The CDR3 region has the DNA TGTGCCACCAGTGGCGACAACAGGGATGGGTATGGCTACACCTTC.

The gene calls are TRBV4-3 and TRBJ2-1; 13 positions match TRBD2. J was trimmed by 7 bases and V by 0 bases; bases with no gene match: 6. Germline CDR1 LGHNA, CDR2 YSLEER. The CDR3 spans 17 residues. The CDR3 bases are TGCGCCAGCAGCCAAGATCGCGGACTAGCGGGAGTAAATGAGCAGTTCTTC. The encoded protein is CASSQDRGLAGVNEQFF.

The V call is TRBV5-4, the J call TRBJ2-1, with a possible D match to TRBD1 (5 bases). The CDR3 is made up of 13 amino acids. V lost 6 bases and J 4 bases, leaving 11 bases between the germline ends. CDR1 is SGHNT and CDR2 is YYREEE in the germline V gene (reference sequence). CDR3 sequence reads: CASTNRQYNEQFF. The CDR3 DNA reads as TGTGCCAGCACCAACAGACAGTACAATGAGCAGTTCTTC.

The J gene is TRBJ1-2, the V gene TRBV28; possible D gene TRBD1, 6 bases. Germline CDR1 and CDR2: MDHEN and SYDVKM. The CDR3 runs to 14 residues. V was clipped by 6 bases and J by 4 bases, with 15 bases between them. The CDR3 nucleotides are TGTGCCAGCAGACAACAGGGAGCCCGCTATGGCTACACCTTC. Translation: CASRQQGARYGYTF.

The chain combines TRBV14 with TRBJ1-5; perhaps TRBD1 as D (5 bases). The CDR3 extends over 16 amino acids. CDR1 and CDR2 from the germline V gene are SGHDN and FVKESK. The V end lost 1 base, the J end lost 0 bases, and 10 bases lay between the germline ends. This CDR3 reads CASSQAGRVSNQPQHF. The CDR3 DNA reads as TGTGCCAGCAGCCAAGCGGGCAGGGTTAGCAATCAGCCCCAGCATTTT.

The rearrangement joins TRBV28 to TRBJ1-4; TRBD1 is a possible D gene (5 bases). V lost 10 bases and J lost 8, with 17 bases in between. The CDR3 is 13 amino acids. In germline, CDR1 is MDHEN, CDR2 SYDVKM. The CDR3 reads CATSPGEGEKLFF. CDR3 DNA: TGTGCCACCTCTCCGGGGGAGGGGGAAAAACTGTTTTTT.

This chain uses TRBV4-3 with TRBJ2-5, with 14 nucleotides matching TRBD2. Germline loops: CDR1 LGHNA, CDR2 YSLEER. Unmatched junction bases numbered 15, after V lost 1 base and J lost 5 bases. CDR3 length: 20 residues. The CDR3 spells CASSQAYGGGTSGSLETQYF. The CDR3 DNA follows: TGCGCCAGCAGCCAAGCATACGGCGGTGGGACTAGCGGGAGTCTGGAGACCCAGTACTTC.

The CDR3 coding sequence is TGTGCCAGCAGCGTAGCTACGGGAGGCTGGGGGGAGCTGTTTTTT. Protein: CASSVATGGWGELFF. The chain uses TRBV9 and TRBJ2-2; 7 nucleotides agree with TRBD2. CDR3 size: 15 residues. Germline CDR1 is SGDLS and CDR2 is YYNGEE. With 0 bases clipped from V and 8 bases from J, the junction kept 7 bases outside the gene matches.

The genes are TRBV5-1 and TRBJ2-7, with TRBD1 identical over 10 bases. There are 14 residues in the CDR3. J gave up 6 bases and V 4 bases, and 7 bases lay outside the gene matches. CDR1 is SGHRS and CDR2 is YFSETQ in the germline V gene. The CDR3: CASSRRDRGSEQYF. CDR3 DNA: TGCGCCAGCAGCCGCCGGGACAGGGGATCCGAGCAGTACTTC.

The chain carries TRBV3-1 (or the pseudogene TRBV3-2) and TRBJ2-7, with 8 bases lining up with TRBD1. In germline, CDR1 is LGHDT, CDR2 YNNKEL (reference sequence). This CDR3 region has 15 residues. Trimming removed 4 bases from V and 7 bases from J; junction bases left unmatched: 12. This chain's CDR3 is CASSLEVPGGKEQYF. In nucleotides, the CDR3 is TGTGCCAGCAGCCTCGAAGTTCCAGGGGGCAAAGAGCAGTACTTC.

The chain uses TRBV7-6 and TRBJ2-5; D is possibly TRBD2 (5 bases). Germline V lookup: CDR1 SGHVS, CDR2 FNYEAQ. CDR3 length: 15 amino acids. Trimming cost V 0 bases and J 1 base, with 9 bases left between them. The DNA of the CDR3 is TGTGCCAGCAGCTTAGCCGTACGGGGCCAAGAGACCCAGTACTTC. Its translation: CASSLAVRGQETQYF.

This chain links TRBV4-1 with TRBJ1-1, with D uncertain. The length of the CDR3 is 13 residues. The germline V gene encodes CDR1 MGHRA and CDR2 YSYEKL. V was shortened by 1 base and J by 0 bases, with 3 bases between the two germline ends. CDR3 amino acids: CASSQGVNTEAFF. As DNA, the CDR3 is TGCGCCAGCAGCCAAGGAGTGAACACTGAAGCTTTCTTT.

In its sample, this clone was seen once. This rearrangement joins TRBV7-2 to TRBJ2-3, with 7 bases identical to TRBD1. Germline CDR1 reads SGHTA; CDR2 reads FQGNSA. CDR3 size: 15 residues. The V gene end was trimmed by 6 bases and the J gene end by 0 bases; junction bases not matched to a gene: 6. The chain's CDR3 is CASSYRTGSTDTQYF. The CDR3 DNA reads as TGTGCCAGCAGTTACCGGACAGGTAGCACAGATACGCAGTATTTT.

The rearrangement joins TRBV9 to TRBJ1-2; 8 bases are a match to TRBD1. CDR3 length equals 16 residues. Germline lookup yields CDR1 SGDLS and CDR2 YYNGEE. Trimming removed 3 bases from V and 7 bases from J; junction bases left unmatched: 14. CDR3 sequence reads: CASSGTGSLPWSGYTF. CDR3 sequence (DNA): TGTGCCAGCAGCGGGACAGGGTCACTCCCCTGGAGTGGCTACACCTTC.

The V and J genes are TRBV7-3 and TRBJ2-1; TRBD2 agrees at 14 bases. Unmatched junction bases numbered 8, after V lost 5 bases and J lost 8 bases. Germline V lookup: CDR1 SGHTA, CDR2 FQGTGA. The CDR3 sequence is 16 residues long. The CDR3 loop reads CASSPQGLAGVDEQFF. CDR3 DNA sequence: TGTGCCAGCAGCCCCCAGGGACTAGCGGGAGTCGATGAGCAGTTCTTC.

The chain joins TRBV4-1 to TRBJ2-5, with TRBD2 identical over 7 bases. This CDR3 comprises 19 residues. With 1 base clipped from V and 0 bases from J, the junction kept 14 bases outside the gene matches. Germline V gene sequence: CDR1 MGHRA, CDR2 YSYEKL. CDR3 coding DNA: TGCGCCAGCAGCCAAGGCAGGTCTAGCGGCACGCTTTACCAAGAGACCCAGTACTTC. This sequence encodes CASSQGRSSGTLYQETQYF.

The rearrangement joins TRBV7-2 to TRBJ1-2; D unclear. In germline, CDR1 is SGHTA, CDR2 FQGNSA. This CDR3 spans 16 amino acids. With 3 bases removed from V and 4 bases from J, the gap between germline ends came to 18 bases. The CDR3 spells CASSFPPGLISYGYTF. For the CDR3, the DNA is TGTGCCAGCAGCTTTCCGCCGGGGTTGATTAGCTATGGCTACACCTTC.

The chain recombines TRBV6-5 with TRBJ2-2; tentatively, D is TRBD2 (6 bases). V lost 8 bases and J lost 4, with 17 bases in between. Germline V lookup: CDR1 MNHEY, CDR2 SVGAGI. The CDR3 contains 15 residues. CDR3 loop: CASSPPGVSTGELFF. The DNA of the CDR3 is TGTGCCAGCTCCCCCCCGGGGGTTAGCACCGGGGAGCTGTTTTTT.

The chain couples TRBV7-2 to TRBJ2-7; 7 bases align to TRBD2. This CDR3 region has 15 residues. V was clipped by 2 bases and J by 2 bases; unmatched bases: 6. The germline V gene has CDR1 SGHTA and CDR2 FQGNSA. The CDR3: CASSLMGGGTYEQYF. In DNA form, the CDR3 reads TGTGCCAGCAGCTTAATGGGCGGGGGAACCTACGAGCAGTACTTC.

This clone came up once. The chain joins TRBV6-1 to TRBJ1-4, with D unclear. Germline V gene data show CDR1 as MNHNS and CDR2 as SASEGT. The CDR3 covers 14 residues. The germline V and J ends were trimmed by 3 bases and 7 bases, with 12 bases remaining between them. The CDR3 DNA sequence: TGTGCCAGCAGTGAGGGGAGAATGGGTGAAAAACTGTTTTTT. Amino acids: CASSEGRMGEKLFF.

The V gene is TRBV7-9, the J gene TRBJ2-3, with 8 bases fitting TRBD2. Germline V gives CDR1 SEHNR, CDR2 FQNEAQ (reference sequence). The CDR3 has 14 amino acids. Losses at the gene ends were 3 bases for V and 1 base for J; bases not matched to a gene: 0. Written as DNA, the CDR3 is TGTGCCAGCAGCTTTAGCGGGGGCACAGATACGCAGTATTTT. It yields the protein CASSFSGGTDTQYF. Looking up the rest from reference TRBV7-9 and TRBJ2-3 gives the full variable domain: DTGVSQNPRHKITKRGQNVTFRCDPISEHNRLYWYRQTLGQGPEFLTYFQNEAQLEKSRLLSDRFSAERPKGSFSTLEIQRTEQGDSAMYLCASSFSGGTDTQYFGPGTRLTVL.